These 12 T cell receptor beta chains were sequenced from one sample in a study of response to subunit inactivated influenza vaccine. TCRdb used MiXCR to reprocess the RT-PCR reads, holding one entry per CDR3 protein. Among roughly 780,000 distinct CDR3 sequences, less than 20% were seen once, and the ten largest hold 9.5% to 13%. The sample in question was PBMCs from blood, obtained 5 days after vaccination. These receptors were obtained from a man aged 50 or older who received an inactivated influenza vaccine.

This clonotype turned up a few times. The gene calls are TRBV20-1 and TRBJ2-1; D is possibly TRBD1 (6 bases). This CDR3 contains 15 residues. From germline, CDR1 is DFQATT and CDR2 SNEGSKA (reference sequence). Trimming left V 3 bases short and J 6 bases short, with 18 bases between. CDR3 sequence (DNA): TGCAGTGCTAGGGAACAGGGTAGAGCGGTCAATGAGCAGTTCTTC. Its protein product is CSAREQGRAVNEQFF.

Only a few counts were recorded for this clonotype. J is TRBJ2-1 and V is TRBV4-2; the match to TRBD2 covers 12 bases. CDR1 is LGHNA and CDR2 is YNFKEQ in the germline V gene. The CDR3 is 14 amino acids. The V gene end was trimmed by 6 bases and the J gene end by 6 bases; junction bases not matched to a gene: 3. For the CDR3, the DNA is TGTGCCAGCAGACCGACTAGCGGGGGCAATGAGCAGTTCTTC. This codes for CASRPTSGGNEQFF.

This clonotype was detected a few times. This sequence joins TRBV10-2 and TRBJ2-7; the D gene could be TRBD1 or TRBD2 (5 bases each). V lost 3 bases and J 7 bases, leaving 19 bases between the germline ends. This CDR3 is 15 amino acids long. The germline V gene has CDR1 WSHSY and CDR2 SAAADI. CDR3 sequence reads: CASSDPGTAKGEQYF. The CDR3 DNA reads as TGCGCCAGCAGTGACCCCGGGACGGCGAAGGGGGAGCAGTACTTC.

The V gene is TRBV12-3 or TRBV12-4, the J gene TRBJ2-1, with TRBD2 matching over 15 bases. V lost 6 bases to trimming and J lost 9 bases; unmatched junction nucleotides: 3. This CDR3 has 14 amino acids. The CDR3 DNA follows: TGTGCCAGCAGGGGACTAGCGGGGGGCGGTGAGCAGTTCTTC. Amino acid sequence: CASRGLAGGGEQFF.

The chain employs TRBV21-1 and TRBJ2-7. TRBV21-1 is listed as a pseudogene. The CDR3 extends over 15 amino acids. The CDR3 sequence is CASSKCSMGAYEQYF. CDR3 bases: TGTGCCAGCAGCAAGTGCTCGATGGGAGCCTACGAGCAGTACTTC.

V is TRBV6-6 and J is TRBJ2-3; D ambiguous. Germline V gene lookup returns CDR1 MNHNY and CDR2 SVGAGI (reference sequence). The CDR3 extends over 12 amino acids. Deletions cut 2 bases from V and 6 bases from J, with 6 bases between. The CDR3 nucleotides are TGTGCCAGCAGTTACATTTCCGATACGCAGTATTTT. This translates into CASSYISDTQYF.

This clonotype has at least ten counts. The chain employs TRBV29-1 and TRBJ2-6; D gene ambiguous. The CDR3 extends over 16 amino acids. The V and J ends lost 2 bases and 2 bases respectively, with 13 bases between them. Germline V gene lookup returns CDR1 SQVTM and CDR2 ANQGSEA. CDR3 in DNA: TGCAGCGTTGAATCCTCCGGGCCTGCTGGGGCCAACGTCCTGACTTTC. Translating it yields CSVESSGPAGANVLTF.

This clonotype was detected a few times. This sequence joins TRBV10-3 and TRBJ2-3; the D gene could be TRBD1 or TRBD2 (5 bases each). This CDR3 spans 18 amino acids. The germline V gene has CDR1 ENHRY and CDR2 SYGVKD. V shed 6 bases and J shed 2 bases, with 24 bases lying between them. The CDR3 sequence is CAISPGWLADFYTDTQYF. The CDR3, as DNA: TGTGCCATCAGCCCAGGGTGGCTAGCCGATTTCTACACAGATACGCAGTATTTT.

This clonotype was counted at least ten times. The chain recombines TRBV30 with TRBJ2-7; a possible D gene is TRBD2 (6 bases). The V end was cut by 3 bases, the J end by 3 bases, with 12 bases between. Germline loops: CDR1 GTSNPN, CDR2 SVGIG (reference sequence). The length of the CDR3 is 13 residues. The CDR3 sequence: CAWRAGGIYEQYF. CDR3 DNA sequence: TGTGCCTGGAGGGCCGGGGGAATCTACGAGCAGTACTTC.

The chain combines TRBV5-1 with TRBJ2-7, with TRBD1 matching 8 bases. The germline CDR1 and CDR2 sequences are SGHRS and YFSETQ. J was trimmed by 2 bases and V by 4 bases; bases with no gene match: 5. The CDR3 loop spans 14 amino acids. Here the CDR3 DNA reads TGCGCCAGCAGCCCCAGGGGGCCTACCTACGAGCAGTACTTC. Its protein product is CASSPRGPTYEQYF.

This clonotype was seen more than once but under ten times. The V call is TRBV9, the J call TRBJ2-5, with D possibly TRBD1 on 6 matching bases. V gave up 1 base and J gave up 3 bases, with 34 bases separating them. Germline V gene sequence: CDR1 SGDLS, CDR2 YYNGEE. The CDR3 has 22 amino acids. In DNA, the CDR3 is TGTGCCAGCAGCGTAACTACGGACAGACGAGTTTATAGGGGATGTATGGAAGAGACCCAGTACTTC. This encodes CASSVTTDRRVYRGCMEETQYF. The full variable domain, rest sourced from reference TRBV9 and TRBJ2-5, is DSGVTQTPKHLITATGQRVTLRCSPRSGDLSVYWYQQSLDQGLQFLIQYYNGEERAKGNILERFSAQQFPDLHSELNLSSLELGDSALYFCASSVTTDRRVYRGCMEETQYFGPGTRLLVL.

The CDR3 sequence: CSATGGNGNTIYF. The CDR3, as DNA: TGCAGTGCTACAGGGGGCAATGGAAACACCATATATTTT. The chain combines TRBV20-1 with TRBJ1-3; TRBD1 agrees at 8 bases. The ends lost 4 bases at V and 3 bases at J; junction bases unmatched: 2. The CDR3 has 13 amino acids. Germline V gene data show CDR1 as DFQATT and CDR2 as SNEGSKA (reference sequence).